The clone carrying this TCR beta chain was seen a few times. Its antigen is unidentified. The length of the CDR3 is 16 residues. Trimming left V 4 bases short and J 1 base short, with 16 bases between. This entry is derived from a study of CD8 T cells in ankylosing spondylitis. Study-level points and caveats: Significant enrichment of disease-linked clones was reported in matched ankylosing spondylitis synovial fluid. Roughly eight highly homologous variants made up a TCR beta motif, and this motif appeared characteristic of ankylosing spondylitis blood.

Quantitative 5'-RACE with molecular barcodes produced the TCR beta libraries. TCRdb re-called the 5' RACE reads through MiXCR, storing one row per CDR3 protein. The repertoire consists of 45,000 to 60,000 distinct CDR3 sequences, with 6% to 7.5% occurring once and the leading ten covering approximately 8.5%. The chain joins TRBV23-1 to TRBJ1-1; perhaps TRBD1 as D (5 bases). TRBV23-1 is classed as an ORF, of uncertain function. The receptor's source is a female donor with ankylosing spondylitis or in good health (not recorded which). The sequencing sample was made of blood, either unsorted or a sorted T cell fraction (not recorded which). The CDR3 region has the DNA TGCGCCAGCAGTCGGCCCACGGGACGGGAGAACACTGAAGCTTTCTTT. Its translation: CASSRPTGRENTEAFF.